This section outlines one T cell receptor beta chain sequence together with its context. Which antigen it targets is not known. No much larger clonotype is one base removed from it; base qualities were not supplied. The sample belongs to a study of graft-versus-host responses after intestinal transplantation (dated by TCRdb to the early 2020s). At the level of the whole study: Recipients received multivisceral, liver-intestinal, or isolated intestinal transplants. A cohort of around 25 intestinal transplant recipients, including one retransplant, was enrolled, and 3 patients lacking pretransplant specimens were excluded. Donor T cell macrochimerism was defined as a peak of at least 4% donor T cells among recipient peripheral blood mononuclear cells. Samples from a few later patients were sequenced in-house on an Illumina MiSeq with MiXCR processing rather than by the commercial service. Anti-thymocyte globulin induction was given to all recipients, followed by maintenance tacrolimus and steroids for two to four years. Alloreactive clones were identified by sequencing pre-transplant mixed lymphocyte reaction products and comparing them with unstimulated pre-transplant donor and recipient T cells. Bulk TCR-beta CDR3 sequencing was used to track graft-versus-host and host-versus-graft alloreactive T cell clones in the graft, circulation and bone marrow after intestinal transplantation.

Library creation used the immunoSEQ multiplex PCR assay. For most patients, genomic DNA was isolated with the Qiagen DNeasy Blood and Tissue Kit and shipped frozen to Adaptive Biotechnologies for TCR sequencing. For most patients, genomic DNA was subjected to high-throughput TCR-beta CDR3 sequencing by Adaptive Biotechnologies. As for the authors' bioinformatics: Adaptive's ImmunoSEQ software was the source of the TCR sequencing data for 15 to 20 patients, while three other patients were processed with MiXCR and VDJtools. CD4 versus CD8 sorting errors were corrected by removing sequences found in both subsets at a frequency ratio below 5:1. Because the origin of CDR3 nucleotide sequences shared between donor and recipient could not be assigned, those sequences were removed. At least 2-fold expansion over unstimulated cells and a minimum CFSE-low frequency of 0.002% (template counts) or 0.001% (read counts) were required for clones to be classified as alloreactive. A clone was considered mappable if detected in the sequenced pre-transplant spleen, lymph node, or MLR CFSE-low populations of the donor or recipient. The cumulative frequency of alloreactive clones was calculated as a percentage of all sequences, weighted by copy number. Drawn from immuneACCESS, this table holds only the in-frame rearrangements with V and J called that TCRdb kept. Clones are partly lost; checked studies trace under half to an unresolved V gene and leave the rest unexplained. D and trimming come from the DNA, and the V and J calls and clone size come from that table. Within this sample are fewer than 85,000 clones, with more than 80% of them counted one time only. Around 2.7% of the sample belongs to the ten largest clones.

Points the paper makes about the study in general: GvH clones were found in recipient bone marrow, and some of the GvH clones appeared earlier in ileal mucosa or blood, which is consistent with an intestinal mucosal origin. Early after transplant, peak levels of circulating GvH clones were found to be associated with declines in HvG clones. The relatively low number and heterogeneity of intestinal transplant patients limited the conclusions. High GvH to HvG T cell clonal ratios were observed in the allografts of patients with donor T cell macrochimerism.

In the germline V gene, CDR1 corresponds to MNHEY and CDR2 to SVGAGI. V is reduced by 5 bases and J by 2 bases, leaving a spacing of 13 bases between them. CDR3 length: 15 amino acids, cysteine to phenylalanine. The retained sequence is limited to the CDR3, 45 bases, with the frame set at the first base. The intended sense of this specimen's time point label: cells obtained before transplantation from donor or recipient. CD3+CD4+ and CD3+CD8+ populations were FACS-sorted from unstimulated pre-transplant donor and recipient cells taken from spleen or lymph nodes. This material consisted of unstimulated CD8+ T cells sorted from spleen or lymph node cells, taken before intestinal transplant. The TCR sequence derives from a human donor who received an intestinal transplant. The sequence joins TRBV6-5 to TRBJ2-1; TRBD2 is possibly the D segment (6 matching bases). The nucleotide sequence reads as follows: TGTGCCAGCAGTCGGAGCGGGCGCCCCTACAATGAGCAGTTCTTC. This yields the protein CASSRSGRPYNEQFF.